This T cell receptor (beta chain) comes out of a study of PD-1 blockade in classical Hodgkin lymphoma. Turning to the study itself: Every 2 weeks, patients had 3 mg/kg nivolumab intravenously.

V was clipped by 3 bases and J by 4 bases, with 9 bases between them. This CDR3 is 13 amino acids long. Germline CDR1 SGHRS, CDR2 YFSETQ. Clones were sequenced by immunoSEQ multiplex PCR, and TCRdb holds only the in-frame ones, with some missing. The sample lists 98,000 or so clones; 80% to 90% were seen once. Every patient had relapsed following autologous stem cell transplantation, and cohorts differed in brentuximab vedotin exposure. Patients reached a best response of complete response, partial response or progressive disease. The sequencing here drew on peripheral blood mononuclear cells (PBMCs), taken before the second cycle of nivolumab. The receptor was derived from a human donor with classical Hodgkin lymphoma. The V and J genes are TRBV5-1 and TRBJ2-3; unclear D gene. The chain's CDR3 is CASSSRIADTQYF. The CDR3 region has the DNA TGCGCCAGCAGCTCCCGAATAGCAGATACGCAGTATTTT.